The clone carrying this T cell receptor (beta chain) has more than one count but fewer than ten. The antigen is undetermined. This sample also contains other DNA sequences that code for the same CDR3. Germline V lookup: CDR1 SGHRS, CDR2 YFSETQ. The CDR3 is made up of 14 amino acids. The ends were cut back, 0 bases at V and 0 bases at J, with 4 bases in the middle. These data originate in a study of cytomegalovirus exposure and HLA in healthy donors. Study-level findings and limits: When presence/absence was analysed, sequencing depth was taken to be roughly uniform across donors. TCR beta sequences reportedly predicted most subjects' HLA-A and HLA-B alleles accurately.

The PCR had 60 Vbeta and 13 Jbeta primers. Repertoires were generated with immunoSEQ multiplex PCR, while TCRdb's copy carries only in-frame clones and drops some. The repertoire consists of about 120,000 clones, with around 76% occurring once and the leading ten covering around 28%. Material for sequencing was PBMCs. The gene calls are TRBV5-1 and TRBJ1-3; no firm D call. The clonotype originates from a man between 60 and 75 years old in good health and CMV-seropositive. The CDR3 is CASSLGSSGNTIYF. In DNA form, the CDR3 reads TGCGCCAGCAGCTTGGGGAGCTCTGGAAACACCATATATTTT.